This TCR beta chain emerged from a study of T cells in localized non-small cell lung cancer. General observations from the study: Appearing in adjacent lung were a median about 59 of the top 100 tumor clones. A single tumor region was sequenced, leaving heterogeneity possible. Maximal T cell clonality occurred in uninvolved adjacent lung, with tumor ranking below it. Those with higher blood T cell density had longer overall survival.

As to this clone: Its cognate antigen is unknown.

Deletions cut 5 bases from V and 8 bases from J, with 13 bases between. This CDR3 contains 13 residues. Germline V lookup: CDR1 SGHTA, CDR2 FQGNSA. Sequencing was performed with immunoSEQ multiplex PCR; in TCRdb, only in-frame clones are kept and a portion is missing. The table includes fewer than 30,000 clones, about nine tenths detected once. The sequence was collected from a woman aged 40-69 years with stage I lung adenocarcinoma. The chain couples TRBV7-2 to TRBJ2-1; D ambiguous. This sample comprised peripheral blood, obtained before any cancer treatment. The DNA for the CDR3 is TGTGCCAGCAGCCCGTACATAGCCGATGAGCAGTTCTTC. This gives the protein CASSPYIADEQFF.